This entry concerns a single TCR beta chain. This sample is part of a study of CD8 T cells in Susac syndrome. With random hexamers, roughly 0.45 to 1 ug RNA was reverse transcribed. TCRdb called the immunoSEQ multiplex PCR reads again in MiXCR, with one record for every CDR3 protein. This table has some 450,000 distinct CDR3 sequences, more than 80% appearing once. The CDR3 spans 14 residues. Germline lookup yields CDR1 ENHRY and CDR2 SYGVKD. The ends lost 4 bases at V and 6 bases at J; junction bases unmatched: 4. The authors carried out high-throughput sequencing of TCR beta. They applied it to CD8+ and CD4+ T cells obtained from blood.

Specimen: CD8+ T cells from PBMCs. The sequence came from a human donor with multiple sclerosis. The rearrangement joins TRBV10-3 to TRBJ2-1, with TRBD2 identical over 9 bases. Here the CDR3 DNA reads TGTGCCATCAGTGCTAGCGGGGAATTCAATGAGCAGTTCTTC. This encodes CAISASGEFNEQFF.